These 17 T cell receptor beta chains were all obtained from the same sample, sequenced in a study of CD8+ T cells in alopecia areata. Treatment indicated: oral pan-JAK inhibitor, 5-10 mg twice daily. Reverse transcribed after extraction, RNA yielded cDNA as the sequencing template. Sequencing used immunoSEQ multiplex PCR; TCRdb keeps in-frame clones, though not all of them. The data show more than 150,000 clones, around 49% seen once. Here the sequenced sample was CD8+ T cells sorted from blood, taken between weeks 51 and 54, from a patient treated with tofacitinib. The receptor source for this set is a human donor with alopecia areata.

This chain uses TRBV14 with TRBJ2-7; 8 bases are shared with TRBD1. The CDR3 is 13 residues long. In germline, CDR1 is SGHDN, CDR2 FVKESK. V was pared by 4 bases and J by 5 bases, with 4 bases of the junction left unmatched. The CDR3 DNA follows: TGTGCCAGCAGCCTCTACAGGGGGGACGAGCAGTACTTC. Its protein product is CASSLYRGDEQYF.

This clone was seen only a few times. The rearrangement links TRBV4-3 to TRBJ2-4; D gene ambiguous. The CDR3 length is 16 residues. Trimming took 4 bases from V and 2 from J, leaving 15 bases between them. The V gene's germline CDR1 is LGHNA and CDR2 YSLEER. CDR3 region: CASSLLSGVPKNIQYF. The CDR3 DNA sequence: TGCGCCAGCAGCCTCCTGAGTGGGGTACCCAAAAACATTCAGTACTTC.

V gene TRBV9 combines with J gene TRBJ1-1; no firm D call. V gave up 0 bases and J gave up 5 bases, with 11 bases separating them. The CDR3 is 14 amino acids. Germline CDR1 SGDLS, CDR2 YYNGEE. The CDR3 coding sequence is TGTGCCAGCAGCGTAGCTATGGAGGGAACTGAAGCTTTCTTT. It yields the protein CASSVAMEGTEAFF.

The rearrangement links TRBV7-2 to TRBJ2-2; no definite D call. Trimming took 5 bases from V and 0 from J, leaving 13 bases between them. Germline CDR1 is SGHTA and CDR2 is FQGNSA. CDR3 length equals 16 residues. The CDR3 reads CASSPVPLPNTGELFF. CDR3 DNA: TGTGCCAGCAGCCCCGTGCCCTTACCGAACACCGGGGAGCTGTTTTTT.

The J gene is TRBJ2-7, the V gene TRBV29-1; TRBD1 or TRBD2 may be the D gene (5 bases each). Trimming took 3 bases from V and 4 from J, leaving 10 bases between them. Per the germline V gene, CDR1 is SQVTM and CDR2 is ANQGSEA. This CDR3 region has 12 residues. The CDR3 nucleotides read TGCAGCGTTGAGGGCAGGGAGTACGAGCAGTACTTC. It is translated as CSVEGREYEQYF.

The V gene is TRBV4-1, the J gene TRBJ1-1; D gene ambiguous. Germline CDR1 reads MGHRA; CDR2 reads YSYEKL. V dropped 1 base and J dropped 7 bases, with 10 bases sitting between them. CDR3 size: 13 residues. This chain's CDR3 is CASSQGTVIEAFF. The CDR3 DNA is TGCGCCAGCAGCCAAGGGACGGTAATTGAAGCTTTCTTT.

This chain joins TRBV27 and TRBJ1-5, with 7 bases that match TRBD1. V lost 5 bases, J lost 2 bases, and 6 bases stayed unmatched. Germline loops: CDR1 MNHEY, CDR2 SMNVEV (reference sequence). CDR3 length: 15 residues. CDR3 DNA sequence: TGTGCCAGCAGTCCCCGACAGGGCGGCAATCAGCCCCAGCATTTT. It yields the protein CASSPRQGGNQPQHF.

V and J are TRBV4-3 and TRBJ1-6; no firm D call. V dropped 0 bases and J dropped 11 bases, with 8 bases sitting between them. In germline, CDR1 is LGHNA, CDR2 YSLEER. The CDR3 sequence is 13 residues long. The CDR3 reads CASSQDSLTPLHF. The DNA for the CDR3 is TGCGCCAGCAGCCAAGATTCTCTGACACCCCTCCACTTT.

V is TRBV27 and J is TRBJ2-1, with a possible D match to TRBD1 (7 bases). The length of the CDR3 is 16 residues. Germline loops: CDR1 MNHEY, CDR2 SMNVEV (reference sequence). Deletions cut 1 base from V and 7 bases from J, with 17 bases between. The CDR3 sequence is CASSLFRQGGRNEQFF. The CDR3 DNA follows: TGTGCCAGCAGTTTATTCCGGCAGGGGGGTAGGAATGAGCAGTTCTTC.

The chain carries TRBV30 and TRBJ2-5; D unresolved. CDR3 length: 10 residues. Germline lookup yields CDR1 GTSNPN and CDR2 SVGIG (reference sequence). V lost 5 bases, J lost 3 bases, and 4 bases lay in between. Here the CDR3 reads CAWGKETQYF. The DNA for the CDR3 is TGTGCCTGGGGGAAAGAGACCCAGTACTTC.

This clone was seen a few times. The chain uses TRBV27 and TRBJ1-5; the D is unclear. The germline V gene has CDR1 MNHEY and CDR2 SMNVEV (reference sequence). The CDR3 is 15 amino acids. V lost 2 bases and J lost 1, with 9 bases in between. In nucleotides, the CDR3 is TGTGCCAGCAGTTTAAGCTTGAGAAGCAATCAGCCCCAGCATTTT. Protein sequence: CASSLSLRSNQPQHF.

This clone was recorded a few times. The chain links TRBV25-1 to TRBJ2-5, with 12 bases lining up with TRBD2. The J segment lost 5 bases and the V segment lost 3 bases, leaving 4 bases of the junction unmatched. The CDR3 loop spans 15 amino acids. The germline V gene has CDR1 MGHDK and CDR2 SYGVNS. The CDR3 region is CASSDPGLAGETQYF. CDR3 DNA sequence: TGTGCCAGCAGTGATCCCGGACTAGCGGGGGAGACCCAGTACTTC. Together with reference TRBV25-1 and TRBJ2-5, the CDR3 gives the full variable domain: EADIYQTPRYLVIGTGKKITLECSQTMGHDKMYWYQQDPGMELHLIHYSYGVNSTEKGDLSSESTVSRIRTEHFPLTLESARPSHTSQYLCASSDPGLAGETQYFGPGTRLLVL.

The gene calls are TRBV19 and TRBJ1-5; 7 nucleotides match TRBD1. Unmatched junction bases numbered 15, after V lost 4 bases and J lost 3 bases. There are 18 residues in the CDR3. Germline V CDR1 and CDR2: LNHDA, SQIVND (reference sequence). CDR3 in DNA: TGTGCCAGTAGTAGCCCCGGAGTAAAGCAGGGGGACAATCAGCCCCAGCATTTT. Translation: CASSSPGVKQGDNQPQHF.

The gene calls are TRBV4-3 and TRBJ1-1; D not resolved. The CDR3 covers 15 residues. CDR1 is LGHNA, CDR2 YSLEER, per germline. V was cut by 2 bases and J by 2 bases, with 12 bases left in between. The CDR3 loop reads CASSQTPTGNTEAFF. The CDR3 nucleotides are TGCGCCAGCAGCCAAACCCCGACGGGTAACACTGAAGCTTTCTTT.

The chain has TRBV5-6 and TRBJ1-1; D ambiguous. Germline V gives CDR1 SGHDT, CDR2 YYEEEE. Trimming removed 4 bases from V and 1 base from J, with 8 bases in between. The CDR3 is 13 amino acids. CDR3 amino acids: CASSPVENTEAFF. The CDR3 coding sequence is TGTGCCAGCAGCCCGGTTGAGAACACTGAAGCTTTCTTT. Drawing the rest from reference TRBV5-6 and TRBJ1-1, the complete variable domain is DAGVTQSPTHLIKTRGQQVTLRCSPKSGHDTVSWYQQALGQGPQFIFQYYEEEERQRGNFPDRFSGHQFPNYSSELNVNALLLGDSALYLCASSPVENTEAFFGQGTRLTVV.

The gene calls are TRBV7-9 and TRBJ2-4; the D call may be TRBD1 or TRBD2 (5 bases each). Germline V gene data show CDR1 as SEHNR and CDR2 as FQNEAQ (reference sequence). CDR3 length equals 14 residues. Deletions cut 4 bases from V and 7 bases from J, with 14 bases between. The CDR3 DNA follows: TGTGCCAGCAGCTCCTCCGGGACGCGCAACATTCAGTACTTC. This codes for CASSSSGTRNIQYF.

This clone has just one count. The chain recombines TRBV6-5 with TRBJ2-7; D may be TRBD1 (7 bases). The germline CDR1 and CDR2 sequences are MNHEY and SVGAGI. Trimming pared 0 bases from V and 4 bases from J, leaving 13 bases between. The CDR3 is 15 amino acids. CDR3 loop: CASSYSGAGGYEQYF. The CDR3 nucleotides are TGTGCCAGCAGTTACTCTGGGGCAGGGGGGTACGAGCAGTACTTC.